A selection of T cell receptor beta chains follows, all from one sample in a study of technical replicates of blood from a few donors. Assay: immunoSEQ multiplex PCR; the TCRdb copy retains only in-frame clones and omits some. The top ten hold around 0.37% of the sample, which has approximately 79,000 clones, around 90% seen once. The source material was T cells isolated from PBMCs. The receptor source for this set is a human donor in good health. CDR3s include the opening cysteine and the closing phenylalanine or tryptophan. The order of the fields is CDR3 DNA, CDR3 protein, V gene, J gene, clone size, D gene. The D gene is left open where the match is weak. Clone sizes are given selectively: once, few, many, or a class where the clone is expanded.

CDR3nt: TGTGCCTGGAGTCTGGGCTCCGGAAACACCATATATTTT
CDR3aa: CAWSLGSGNTIYF
v_gene: TRBV30
j_gene: TRBJ1-3
abundance: NA
d_gene: NA

CDR3nt: TGTGCCAGCACCCCGGGACAGGGGAAACCTGGGGCCAACGTCCTGACTTTC
CDR3aa: CASTPGQGKPGANVLTF
v_gene: TRBV11-3
j_gene: TRBJ2-6
abundance: NA
d_gene: TRBD1

CDR3nt: TGTGCCAGCAGCGTTAGTATCGGGACTACTCCCTCCTACGAGCAGTACTTC
CDR3aa: CASSVSIGTTPSYEQYF
v_gene: TRBV11-1
j_gene: TRBJ2-7
abundance: NA
d_gene: TRBD2

CDR3nt: TGTGCCAGCAGTGTTACCATCGAAACGGTCGAGACCCAGTACTTC
CDR3aa: CASSVTIETVETQYF
v_gene: TRBV6-5
j_gene: TRBJ2-5
abundance: NA
d_gene: NA

CDR3nt: TGCGCCAGCGGAACCCTAGCGAACACCGGGGAGCTGTTTTTT
CDR3aa: CASGTLANTGELFF
v_gene: TRBV5-1
j_gene: TRBJ2-2
abundance: NA
d_gene: NA

CDR3nt: TGTGCCAGTAGTATAGGGGGCGGTTACAATGAGCAGTTCTTC
CDR3aa: CASSIGGGYNEQFF
v_gene: TRBV19
j_gene: TRBJ2-1
abundance: NA
d_gene: NA

CDR3nt: TGTGCCAGTAGTAGGGAGCGGGAAAAATACTACGAGCAGTACTTC
CDR3aa: CASSREREKYYEQYF
v_gene: TRBV19
j_gene: TRBJ2-7
abundance: NA
d_gene: TRBD2

CDR3nt: TGTGCCAGCAGTTTGGCGGGAGAGGCGACCCAGTACTTC
CDR3aa: CASSLAGEATQYF
v_gene: TRBV28
j_gene: TRBJ2-5
abundance: once
d_gene: TRBD2

CDR3nt: TGTGCCATCAGTGAGTTCTCGAGGGACGAGCAGTACTTC
CDR3aa: CAISEFSRDEQYF
v_gene: TRBV10-3
j_gene: TRBJ2-7
abundance: NA
d_gene: NA

CDR3nt: TGTGCCAGTAGCCCTAAGACTCGGGAGACCCAGTACTTC
CDR3aa: CASSPKTRETQYF
v_gene: TRBV19
j_gene: TRBJ2-5
abundance: NA
d_gene: NA

CDR3nt: TGTGCCAGCAGCTTATCTGCGGGTGGAAACACCATATATTTT
CDR3aa: CASSLSAGGNTIYF
v_gene: TRBV7-3
j_gene: TRBJ1-3
abundance: NA
d_gene: NA

CDR3nt: TGTGCCAGTAGCCAACAGGGAACGACAGATACGCAGTATTTT
CDR3aa: CASSQQGTTDTQYF
v_gene: TRBV19
j_gene: TRBJ2-3
abundance: NA
d_gene: NA

CDR3nt: TGTGCCTGGACGGTAATCCCCAATTCACCCCTCCACTTT
CDR3aa: CAWTVIPNSPLHF
v_gene: TRBV30
j_gene: TRBJ1-6
abundance: NA
d_gene: NA

CDR3nt: TGTGCCAGCAGTTTAGTGGGAGCAGGCTCCTACAATGAGCAGTTCTTC
CDR3aa: CASSLVGAGSYNEQFF
v_gene: TRBV28
j_gene: TRBJ2-1
abundance: NA
d_gene: NA

CDR3nt: TGTGCCAGTAGTCCCCCTGAGACCTACGAGCAGTACTTC
CDR3aa: CASSPPETYEQYF
v_gene: TRBV19
j_gene: TRBJ2-7
abundance: NA
d_gene: NA

CDR3nt: TGTGCCAGCAGCTCGGGACATTCCGGGACTAGTCGATCCGGGGAGCTGTTTTTT
CDR3aa: CASSSGHSGTSRSGELFF
v_gene: TRBV7-9
j_gene: TRBJ2-2
abundance: NA
d_gene: TRBD2

CDR3nt: TGTGCCAGTAGCCAATCGGGGGTATCTCCCTTCTACGAGCAGTACTTC
CDR3aa: CASSQSGVSPFYEQYF
v_gene: TRBV19
j_gene: TRBJ2-7
abundance: once
d_gene: NA

CDR3nt: TGTGCCAGCGCCACGACAAGCAATCAGCCCCAGCATTTT
CDR3aa: CASATTSNQPQHF
v_gene: TRBV27
j_gene: TRBJ1-5
abundance: NA
d_gene: NA

CDR3nt: TGTGCCATCGCGGCGGGGAGTATGAACACTGAAGCTTTCTTT
CDR3aa: CAIAAGSMNTEAFF
v_gene: TRBV2
j_gene: TRBJ1-1
abundance: NA
d_gene: NA

CDR3nt: TGCGCCAGCAGCCAAGAAAGGTCTAGCGGGAGCACAGATACGCAGTATTTT
CDR3aa: CASSQERSSGSTDTQYF
v_gene: TRBV4-1
j_gene: TRBJ2-3
abundance: NA
d_gene: TRBD2

CDR3nt: TGTGCCAGCCATACCGGGACAGGGGCCTCTGGGGCCAACGTCCTGACTTTC
CDR3aa: CASHTGTGASGANVLTF
v_gene: TRBV27
j_gene: TRBJ2-6
abundance: NA
d_gene: TRBD1

CDR3nt: TGCGCCAGCAGCCAAGTACGGGACAGGGGGAACACTGAAGCTTTCTTT
CDR3aa: CASSQVRDRGNTEAFF
v_gene: TRBV4-1
j_gene: TRBJ1-1
abundance: NA
d_gene: TRBD1

CDR3nt: TGTGCCAGCGCGACAGGGGGTGGCTACGAGCAGTACTTC
CDR3aa: CASATGGGYEQYF
v_gene: TRBV27
j_gene: TRBJ2-7
abundance: NA
d_gene: TRBD1

CDR3nt: TGTGCCAGCAGTGCCCTAGAAAACATTCAGTACTTC
CDR3aa: CASSALENIQYF
v_gene: TRBV2
j_gene: TRBJ2-4
abundance: once
d_gene: NA

CDR3nt: TGTGCCAGCAGTGGAGAACAGGAGAAAGCTTTCTTT
CDR3aa: CASSGEQEKAFF
v_gene: TRBV25-1
j_gene: TRBJ1-1
abundance: NA
d_gene: NA

CDR3nt: TGCGCCAGCAGCCAAGAGCAGGGGGCGTATGGCTACACCTTC
CDR3aa: CASSQEQGAYGYTF
v_gene: TRBV4-3
j_gene: TRBJ1-2
abundance: NA
d_gene: TRBD1

CDR3nt: TGCGCCAGCAGCCTCGGACAGACTAACTATGGCTACACCTTC
CDR3aa: CASSLGQTNYGYTF
v_gene: TRBV4-1
j_gene: TRBJ1-2
abundance: NA
d_gene: NA

CDR3nt: TGTGCCAGTAAATCGGGTCCCTCTAGCAATCAGCCCCAGCATTTT
CDR3aa: CASKSGPSSNQPQHF
v_gene: TRBV19
j_gene: TRBJ1-5
abundance: NA
d_gene: NA

CDR3nt: TGTGCCTGGACGAGGATCACCTACGAGCAGTACTTC
CDR3aa: CAWTRITYEQYF
v_gene: TRBV30
j_gene: TRBJ2-7
abundance: NA
d_gene: NA

CDR3nt: TGTGCCAGCAGCGACAGAACCTCTGGAAACACCATATATTTT
CDR3aa: CASSDRTSGNTIYF
v_gene: TRBV13
j_gene: TRBJ1-3
abundance: few
d_gene: NA

CDR3nt: TGTGCCAGCAGCCCAGGACTAGGAGGAGAGACCCAGTACTTC
CDR3aa: CASSPGLGGETQYF
v_gene: TRBV7-3
j_gene: TRBJ2-5
abundance: NA
d_gene: TRBD2

CDR3nt: TGCGCCAGCAGCCAAGCAATTACTGGTACGCAGTATTTT
CDR3aa: CASSQAITGTQYF
v_gene: TRBV4-1
j_gene: TRBJ2-3
abundance: NA
d_gene: NA

CDR3nt: TGTGCCAGCAGCTTTCGGGGTCAGCCCCAGCATTTT
CDR3aa: CASSFRGQPQHF
v_gene: TRBV5-8
j_gene: TRBJ1-5
abundance: NA
d_gene: NA

CDR3nt: TGTGCCAGCAGTTACTCCGGGACTATCTACAATGAGCAGTTCTTC
CDR3aa: CASSYSGTIYNEQFF
v_gene: TRBV6-5
j_gene: TRBJ2-1
abundance: NA
d_gene: TRBD2

CDR3nt: TGTGCCAGCAGTTTTCAGGGTAGCAACACTGAAGCTTTCTTT
CDR3aa: CASSFQGSNTEAFF
v_gene: TRBV27
j_gene: TRBJ1-1
abundance: NA
d_gene: NA

CDR3nt: TGTGCCAGCAGCTTCTTCGGGACAGGGGAAGAGCAGTACTTC
CDR3aa: CASSFFGTGEEQYF
v_gene: TRBV5-8
j_gene: TRBJ2-7
abundance: NA
d_gene: TRBD1

CDR3nt: TGTGCCAGCAGCTTAGATGGCAGGGGGACCACTGAAGCTTTCTTT
CDR3aa: CASSLDGRGTTEAFF
v_gene: TRBV11-3
j_gene: TRBJ1-1
abundance: NA
d_gene: TRBD1

CDR3nt: TGTGCCAGCAGCTTAGTACAGGGGGAGGCTTTCTTT
CDR3aa: CASSLVQGEAFF
v_gene: TRBV7-9
j_gene: TRBJ1-1
abundance: NA
d_gene: TRBD1

CDR3nt: TGTGCCAGCAGCACCGGACTAGCGGGAGTAGGTTACGAGCAGTACTTC
CDR3aa: CASSTGLAGVGYEQYF
v_gene: TRBV9
j_gene: TRBJ2-7
abundance: NA
d_gene: TRBD2

CDR3nt: TGTGCCAGCAGTTACTCTTGGGGGCGTTCCGGGACGCTGTTTTTT
CDR3aa: CASSYSWGRSGTLFF
v_gene: TRBV6-5
j_gene: TRBJ2-2
abundance: once
d_gene: NA

CDR3nt: TGTGCCAGCAGTTTTACAGGGGGTTACGAGCAGTACTTC
CDR3aa: CASSFTGGYEQYF
v_gene: TRBV27
j_gene: TRBJ2-7
abundance: NA
d_gene: TRBD1

CDR3nt: TGTGCCATCAGTGAGGCAGGGGGCACTGAAGCTTTCTTT
CDR3aa: CAISEAGGTEAFF
v_gene: TRBV10-3
j_gene: TRBJ1-1
abundance: NA
d_gene: TRBD1

CDR3nt: TGTGCCAGCAGTCAGGGTAGAACTGAAGCTTTCTTT
CDR3aa: CASSQGRTEAFF
v_gene: TRBV6-5
j_gene: TRBJ1-1
abundance: few
d_gene: NA

CDR3nt: TGCGCCAGCAGTCCACTAGCGGGCGCACCCTACGAGCAGTACTTC
CDR3aa: CASSPLAGAPYEQYF
v_gene: TRBV23-1
j_gene: TRBJ2-7
abundance: NA
d_gene: TRBD2

CDR3nt: TGCGCCAGCAGCTTGGGTCCGGGAGTCATCTACGAGCAGTACTTC
CDR3aa: CASSLGPGVIYEQYF
v_gene: TRBV5-1
j_gene: TRBJ2-7
abundance: few
d_gene: NA

CDR3nt: TGCGCCAGCAGCCAGGAGACAGGGTATAGCAATCAGCCCCAGCATTTT
CDR3aa: CASSQETGYSNQPQHF
v_gene: TRBV4-1
j_gene: TRBJ1-5
abundance: NA
d_gene: TRBD1

CDR3nt: TGCAGCGTTGCGCTAGCGGGAGTGGTGAATACGCAGTATTTT
CDR3aa: CSVALAGVVNTQYF
v_gene: TRBV29-1
j_gene: TRBJ2-3
abundance: NA
d_gene: TRBD2